Following are 29 T cell receptor beta chains from one sample sequenced in a study of T-cell reconstitution after alpha-beta-depleted transplantation in children. Construction of the TCRbeta library involved unique molecular identifiers. Each CDR3 protein is one row after TCRdb ran MiXCR on the PCR reads. The repertoire holds fewer than 5,500 distinct CDR3 sequences, with around 19% as singletons. The sample in question was PBMCs, mostly from graft donor cells, obtained 180 days after TCRalphabeta/CD19-depleted stem cell transplant. These receptors were taken from a male patient between 2 and 10 years old who had a stem cell transplant for acute lymphoblastic leukemia, so the T cells may come from the graft donor.

The chain recombines TRBV7-2 with TRBJ2-1; 8 nucleotides agree with TRBD1. CDR3 length: 13 residues. J was trimmed by 12 bases and V by 2 bases; bases with no gene match: 6. The V gene's germline CDR1 is SGHTA and CDR2 FQGNSA. Here the CDR3 DNA reads TGTGCCAGCAGCTTAAGGCAGGGGGCAGGGCAGTTCTTC. Translated: CASSLRQGAGQFF.

The chain links TRBV10-3 to TRBJ2-1; unclear D gene. V lost 11 bases, J lost 2 bases, and 13 bases lay in between. Germline V gene lookup returns CDR1 ENHRY and CDR2 SYGVKD. CDR3 length: 13 amino acids. This chain's CDR3 is CAHRPSPYNEQFF. CDR3 in DNA: TGTGCCCACCGACCGTCCCCCTACAATGAGCAGTTCTTC.

This clonotype was recorded at least ten times. The rearrangement links TRBV5-6 to TRBJ2-7, with 12 bases identical to TRBD2. V lost 0 bases, J lost 4 bases, and 5 bases stayed unmatched. Germline V gene sequence: CDR1 SGHDT, CDR2 YYEEEE. The CDR3 runs 16 residues. The DNA for the CDR3 is TGTGCCAGCAGCTTGGGGCCCGGACTAGCGGGATACGAGCAGTACTTC. It codes for CASSLGPGLAGYEQYF. The full variable domain, its missing parts supplied by reference TRBV5-6 and TRBJ2-7, is DAGVTQSPTHLIKTRGQQVTLRCSPKSGHDTVSWYQQALGQGPQFIFQYYEEEERQRGNFPDRFSGHQFPNYSSELNVNALLLGDSALYLCASSLGPGLAGYEQYFGPGTRLTVT.

This clonotype qualifies as medium-sized. The gene calls are TRBV5-1 and TRBJ2-1; TRBD2 agrees at 13 bases. CDR1 and CDR2 from the germline V gene are SGHRS and YFSETQ. This CDR3 region has 17 residues. The ends lost 2 bases at V and 4 bases at J; junction bases unmatched: 6. CDR3 bases: TGCGCCAGCAGCTTCGGACTAGCGGGAGTTTTGTACAATGAGCAGTTCTTC. Residues: CASSFGLAGVLYNEQFF.

The chain recombines TRBV10-2 with TRBJ2-5, with D tentatively TRBD2 (5 bases). Germline lookup yields CDR1 WSHSY and CDR2 SAAADI. Trimming stripped 0 bases from V and 5 bases from J, with 7 bases between. The CDR3 spans 13 residues. The CDR3 nucleotides read TGCGCCAGCAGTGAGTCATGGGAGGAGACCCAGTACTTC. Its protein is CASSESWEETQYF.

This clonotype is large by share. The chain uses TRBV4-2 and TRBJ2-2; 7 bases map to TRBD1. V dropped 0 bases and J dropped 1; count of bases not matched to a gene: 11. The CDR3 runs to 19 residues. Per the germline V gene, CDR1 is LGHNA and CDR2 is YNFKEQ. The CDR3 coding sequence is TGTGCCAGCAGCCAAGAAGGTTGGGGATCAGGGGGGAACACCGGGGAGCTGTTTTTT. Translating gives CASSQEGWGSGGNTGELFF.

This clonotype came up many times. CDR3 region: CASKTNLLARYEQYF. CDR3 sequence (DNA): TGTGCCAGCAAAACGAATTTGCTAGCGAGGTACGAGCAGTACTTC. This chain links TRBV4-2 with TRBJ2-7, with D perhaps TRBD2 (6 bases). V lost 7 bases, J lost 4 bases, and 20 bases lay in between. CDR1 and CDR2 from the germline V gene are LGHNA and YNFKEQ. The CDR3 spans 15 residues.

This clonotype was detected ten times or more. The chain recombines TRBV7-9 with TRBJ1-2; 7 bases match TRBD1. There are 12 residues in the CDR3. The germline V gene has CDR1 SEHNR and CDR2 FQNEAQ (reference sequence). Unmatched junction bases numbered 4, after V lost 5 bases and J lost 7 bases. The CDR3 protein is CASSDRVGGYTF. CDR3 DNA sequence: TGTGCCAGCAGCGACAGGGTAGGTGGCTACACCTTC.

Ten or more counts support this clonotype. The rearrangement joins TRBV24-1 to TRBJ2-1; the match to TRBD1 covers 7 bases. Looked up from germline, CDR1 is KGHDR and CDR2 is SFDVKD. This CDR3 is built from 15 residues. V lost 3 bases to trimming and J lost 4 bases; unmatched junction nucleotides: 5. This CDR3 reads CATSDNRDRYNEQFF. The CDR3 DNA reads as TGTGCCACCAGTGATAACCGGGACAGATACAATGAGCAGTTCTTC.

There are many counts of this clonotype. The chain links TRBV7-9 to TRBJ2-7; TRBD2 matches at 7 bases. This CDR3 is built from 14 residues. Per the germline V gene, CDR1 is SEHNR and CDR2 is FQNEAQ (reference sequence). Losses at the gene ends were 6 bases for V and 1 base for J; bases not matched to a gene: 6. The DNA of the CDR3 is TGTGCCAGCAGGGCCGGGGAGGGGTCCTACGAGCAGTACTTC. It translates to CASRAGEGSYEQYF.

This clonotype was seen repeatedly, ten times or more. V usage is TRBV5-1 and J usage is TRBJ2-5; 7 bases fit TRBD1. J gave up 3 bases and V 3 bases, and 2 bases lay outside the gene matches. CDR1 is SGHRS and CDR2 is YFSETQ in the germline V gene. The length of the CDR3 is 13 residues. The CDR3: CASSYGQEETQYF. CDR3 DNA sequence: TGCGCCAGCAGCTACGGACAGGAAGAGACCCAGTACTTC.

This clonotype is labeled medium-sized (0.01 to 0.1%). The V and J genes are TRBV6-5 and TRBJ1-1; weak D call: TRBD1 (5 bases). Germline V gives CDR1 MNHEY, CDR2 SVGAGI. V was clipped by 0 bases and J by 2 bases, with 10 bases between them. The length of the CDR3 is 15 residues. The CDR3 nucleotides are TGTGCCAGCAGTTACTCTCGGCAGGGCAACACTGAAGCTTTCTTT. Amino acids: CASSYSRQGNTEAFF.

Points on this clonotype: It may be a read error: a sequence one base away is much more abundant. J is TRBJ2-5 and V is TRBV19, with D tentatively TRBD2 (5 bases). Germline V gene sequence: CDR1 LNHDA, CDR2 SQIVND (reference sequence). This CDR3 comprises 14 residues. The CDR3 DNA follows: TGTGCCAGTAGTACGAGGGAGCCTCAAGAGACCCAGTCCTTC. Encoded protein: CASSTREPQETQSF.

About this clonotype: This may come from a read error, since a much larger clone is one base off. The chain couples TRBV7-6 to TRBJ1-4; D gene unclear. Germline values: CDR1 SGHVS, CDR2 FNYEAQ. The CDR3 runs 16 residues. In DNA form, the CDR3 reads TGTGCCAGCAGCTTATATCGAGGGCGCGGGAATGGAAAACTGTTTTTT. Its translation: CASSLYRGRGNGKLFF. The full variable domain, completed using reference TRBV7-6 and TRBJ1-4, is GAGVSQSPRYKVTKRGQDVALRCDPISGHVSLYWYRQALGQGPEFLTYFNYEAQQDKSGLPNDRFSAERPEGSISTLTIQRTEQRDSAMYRCASSLYRGRGNGKLFFGSGTQLSVL.

This clonotype was detected only once. The chain is built from TRBV10-3 and TRBJ2-1; no clear D gene. This CDR3 is 10 amino acids long. V lost 7 bases, J lost 8 bases, and 6 bases lay in between. Per germline, CDR1 ENHRY and CDR2 SYGVKD. The CDR3 region has the DNA TGTGCCATCAAATACGATGAGCAGTTCTTC. Translated: CAIKYDEQFF.

Ten or more counts support this clonotype. The chain employs TRBV7-9 and TRBJ2-7; D is tentatively TRBD1 or TRBD2 (5 bases each). This CDR3 has 13 amino acids. The germline gives CDR1 SEHNR, CDR2 FQNEAQ (reference sequence). The V and J ends lost 1 base and 9 bases respectively, with 13 bases between them. The CDR3 DNA sequence: TGTGCCAGCAGCTTAGGGATAGGGACGATGCAGTACTTC. It translates to CASSLGIGTMQYF.

Relative to its sample, this clonotype is medium-sized (0.01 to 0.1%). V gene TRBV10-3 combines with J gene TRBJ2-3, with D perhaps matching TRBD2 (6 bases). CDR1 and CDR2 from the germline V gene are ENHRY and SYGVKD. V lost 10 bases to trimming and J lost 2 bases, with 19 bases between them. The CDR3 covers 15 residues. The CDR3 region has the DNA TGTGCCACTGCGCTGGGGGGTGAGTACACAGATACGCAGTATTTT. Translated: CATALGGEYTDTQYF.

This clonotype appeared many times. The chain has TRBV6-5 and TRBJ1-5, with TRBD1 as a possible D gene (5 bases). The CDR3 contains 13 residues. CDR1 and CDR2 (germline): MNHEY, SVGAGI. Between the trimmed V and J ends, which lost 6 bases and 1 base, there was a span of 7 bases. In DNA form, the CDR3 reads TGTGCCAGCAGCCGGGACAGCAATCAGCCCCAGCATTTT. Encoded protein: CASSRDSNQPQHF.

The CDR3 DNA reads TGTGCCAGCAGTTACTCGGAAGGGCAGGGGAGGGCCGGGGAGCTGTTTTTT. This gives the protein CASSYSEGQGRAGELFF. This chain connects TRBV6-5 to TRBJ2-2; a possible D gene is TRBD2 (7 bases). The germline CDR1 and CDR2 sequences are MNHEY and SVGAGI. The CDR3 totals 17 residues. V was pared by 0 bases and J by 6 bases, with 17 bases between.

Concerning this clonotype itself: One base away lies a much larger clone, so this may be a sequencing read error. A read error is likely, as this CDR3 ends without the conserved phenylalanine or tryptophan. The chain is built from TRBV7-9 and TRBJ2-5; D is unresolved. Trimming took 1 base from V and 9 from J, leaving 18 bases between them. Germline V gene sequence: CDR1 SEHNR, CDR2 FQNEAQ (reference sequence). The CDR3 is 15 amino acids. CDR3 nucleotide sequence: TGTGCCAGCAGCTTAGGGTTGGTGGTGAGACTGTCCCAGTACTTA. Its protein is CASSLGLVVRLSQYL.

This clonotype was picked up many times. V and J are TRBV20-1 and TRBJ1-1; D gene unclear. The germline gives CDR1 DFQATT, CDR2 SNEGSKA (reference sequence). This CDR3 comprises 14 residues. Trimming shortened V by 0 bases and J by 6 bases, and 14 bases separated the two germline ends. The CDR3 protein is CSARDRLRWPEAFF. In DNA form, the CDR3 reads TGCAGTGCTAGAGATAGGTTGAGGTGGCCTGAAGCTTTCTTT.

Ten or more counts support this clonotype. The V and J genes are TRBV2 and TRBJ1-1, with unresolved D. V lost 4 bases to trimming and J lost 0 bases, with 12 bases between them. CDR1 and CDR2 (germline): SNHLY, FYNNEI. The CDR3 is 15 residues long. The CDR3 region is CASSVNSPMNTEAFF. CDR3 DNA: TGTGCCAGCAGTGTTAACAGCCCCATGAACACTGAAGCTTTCTTT.

The chain couples TRBV29-1 to TRBJ2-6, with D unclear. CDR1 SQVTM and CDR2 ANQGSEA come from the germline V gene. This CDR3 contains 13 residues. V was cut by 3 bases and J by 1 base, with 4 bases left in between. This CDR3 reads CSVDPSGANVLTF. In DNA, the CDR3 is TGCAGCGTTGATCCTTCTGGGGCCAACGTCCTGACTTTC.

The chain carries TRBV10-3 and TRBJ2-5, with D perhaps matching TRBD2 (6 bases). This CDR3 comprises 17 residues. CDR1 ENHRY and CDR2 SYGVKD come from the germline V gene. V lost 1 base and J 0 bases, leaving 15 bases between the germline ends. This CDR3 reads CAISEYTTSLDQETQYF. The CDR3 DNA is TGTGCCATCAGTGAGTACACGACTAGTTTGGACCAAGAGACCCAGTACTTC.

This clonotype was observed many times. The genes are TRBV28 and TRBJ2-1; D might be TRBD2 (7 bases). CDR3 length: 16 residues. V dropped 6 bases and J dropped 0 bases, with 15 bases sitting between them. The germline CDR1 and CDR2 sequences are MDHEN and SYDVKM. CDR3 in DNA: TGTGCCAGCAGCTGGGAGGGGGAAATCTCCTACAATGAGCAGTTCTTC. Protein product: CASSWEGEISYNEQFF.

This clonotype was recorded many times. The chain joins TRBV6-1 to TRBJ2-7, with a weak D call TRBD1 (6 bases). This CDR3 spans 16 amino acids. Trimming cost V 6 bases and J 2 bases, with 20 bases left between them. Germline CDR1 is MNHNS and CDR2 is SASEGT. DNA for the CDR3: TGTGCCAGCAGACGCACTGGGGGCGTAGAGGCCTACGAGCAGTACTTC. Its protein product is CASRRTGGVEAYEQYF.

This clonotype is categorized as medium-sized (0.01 to 0.1%). The chain has TRBV20-1 and TRBJ2-5; the match to TRBD2 covers 10 bases. The CDR3 loop spans 14 amino acids. V lost 3 bases to trimming and J lost 5 bases; unmatched junction nucleotides: 6. The V gene's germline CDR1 is DFQATT and CDR2 SNEGSKA (reference sequence). CDR3 sequence reads: CSASSGRARETQYF. In DNA form, the CDR3 reads TGCAGTGCTAGCAGCGGGAGGGCCCGGGAGACCCAGTACTTC.

The chain recombines TRBV4-3 with TRBJ2-3, with 11 nucleotides matching TRBD2. Germline V gene data show CDR1 as LGHNA and CDR2 as YSLEER. The CDR3 is 17 amino acids. The junction had 6 bases not matched to a gene; V was cut back by 2 bases and J by 2 bases. CDR3 in amino acids: CASSQSRLAGITDTQYF. The DNA for the CDR3 is TGCGCCAGCAGCCAAAGTAGACTAGCGGGGATCACAGATACGCAGTATTTT.

This clonotype has a count of ten or more. This chain joins TRBV7-9 and TRBJ1-1; no reliable D call. Germline CDR1 and CDR2: SEHNR and FQNEAQ (reference sequence). V was pared by 5 bases and J by 1 base, with 11 bases between. This CDR3 is built from 14 residues. This CDR3 is CASSPSLSNTEAFF. CDR3 DNA: TGTGCCAGCAGCCCAAGCTTATCGAACACTGAAGCTTTCTTT.